This T cell receptor beta chain was recovered during a study of blood T cells in healthy people across ages. Researchers collected around 10 milliliters of peripheral blood from every single donor. PCR was performed a second time for about 6 to 11 cycles using a sample-barcoded 5' primer and a J-beta primer mix. Each CDR3 protein gets one entry after TCRdb re-called the 5' RACE reads with MiXCR. The sample shows about 1,600,000 distinct CDR3 sequences, around 42% of them seen only once. The clonotype was recovered from a woman aged 18-29 years in good health. The material sequenced was blood.

The CDR3 bases are TGTGCCAGCAGCCCCGGACGGTTAAACTATGGCTACACCTTC. It translates to CASSPGRLNYGYTF. The chain carries TRBV7-2 and TRBJ1-2; D not resolved. Trimming left V 5 bases short and J 2 bases short, with 12 bases between. The CDR3 totals 14 residues. CDR1 is SGHTA and CDR2 is FQGNSA in the germline V gene.